This is a list of T cell receptor beta chains from one sample in a study of early T cells in non-severe SARS-CoV-2 infection. TCRdb passed the 5' RACE reads through MiXCR, listing each CDR3 protein once. The sample shows some 55,000 distinct CDR3 sequences, over 9.5% of them seen only once. The sequenced sample consisted of whole blood. The receptors here all came from an adult who was a healthcare worker with PCR-confirmed SARS-CoV-2 infection or an uninfected control (not recorded which). Both conserved end residues are part of each CDR3. The D gene is left open where the match is weak. Clone size is shown for a subset of rows, as once, few, many or a class of expanded clone.

j_call: TRBJ1-2
d_call: -
v_call: TRBV7-2
clone_size: -
cdr3_aa: CASSLGRGYGYTF
cdr3_nt: TGTGCCAGCAGCTTGGGGCGCGGGTATGGCTACACCTTC

j_call: TRBJ1-1
d_call: -
v_call: TRBV18
clone_size: many
cdr3_aa: CASSPLDSQNVAFF
cdr3_nt: TGTGCCAGCTCCCCCCTGGACAGCCAGAATGTAGCTTTCTTT

j_call: TRBJ1-3
d_call: TRBD1
v_call: TRBV12-3/TRBV12-4
clone_size: few
cdr3_aa: CASSSRWDSAFYF
cdr3_nt: TGTGCCAGCAGCTCGCGCTGGGACAGCGCGTTCTATTTT

j_call: TRBJ1-2
d_call: -
v_call: TRBV29-1
clone_size: -
cdr3_aa: CSDRVTANYGYTF
cdr3_nt: TGCAGCGACAGGGTAACCGCTAACTATGGCTACACCTTC

j_call: TRBJ2-5
d_call: TRBD1
v_call: TRBV24-1
clone_size: many
cdr3_aa: CATSDAATGGGETQYF
cdr3_nt: TGTGCCACCAGTGATGCCGCTACAGGGGGCGGAGAGACCCAGTACTTC

j_call: TRBJ1-1
d_call: TRBD1
v_call: TRBV7-2
clone_size: -
cdr3_aa: CASREQGASTEAFF
cdr3_nt: TGTGCCAGCAGGGAACAGGGGGCCAGCACTGAAGCTTTCTTT

j_call: TRBJ2-3
d_call: -
v_call: TRBV10-3
clone_size: few
cdr3_aa: CAISAGTGTDTQYF
cdr3_nt: TGTGCCATCAGTGCCGGGACTGGCACAGATACGCAGTATTTT

j_call: TRBJ1-4
d_call: TRBD1
v_call: TRBV30
clone_size: -
cdr3_aa: CAWNTGGSNEKLFF
cdr3_nt: TGTGCCTGGAACACAGGGGGCAGTAATGAAAAACTGTTTTTT

j_call: TRBJ2-5
d_call: -
v_call: TRBV4-1
clone_size: -
cdr3_aa: CASSQPQAPRTQYF
cdr3_nt: TGCGCCAGCAGCCAACCCCAGGCCCCTAGGACCCAGTACTTC

j_call: TRBJ2-7
d_call: -
v_call: TRBV7-6
clone_size: many
cdr3_aa: CASSPRDGYGPLFYEQYF
cdr3_nt: TGTGCCAGCAGCCCCCGGGACGGGTATGGCCCCCTCTTCTACGAGCAGTACTTC

j_call: TRBJ2-2
d_call: TRBD1
v_call: TRBV12-3/TRBV12-4
clone_size: many
cdr3_aa: CASSQRQGHTGELFF
cdr3_nt: TGTGCCAGCAGCCAACGACAGGGGCACACCGGGGAGCTGTTTTTT

j_call: TRBJ1-2
d_call: -
v_call: TRBV29-1
clone_size: many
cdr3_aa: CSGGELSSYGYTF
cdr3_nt: TGCAGCGGGGGGGAACTGAGTTCCTATGGCTACACCTTC

j_call: TRBJ2-2
d_call: -
v_call: TRBV5-4
clone_size: -
cdr3_aa: CASSLYRVGTGELFF
cdr3_nt: TGTGCCAGCAGCTTGTACAGGGTGGGCACCGGGGAGCTGTTTTTT

j_call: TRBJ2-7
d_call: TRBD1
v_call: TRBV7-9
clone_size: once
cdr3_aa: CASSLSGQVGEEQYF
cdr3_nt: TGTGCCAGCAGCTTGTCGGGACAGGTCGGGGAAGAGCAGTACTTC

j_call: TRBJ2-2
d_call: TRBD1
v_call: TRBV7-9
clone_size: few
cdr3_aa: CASSLATPGQEELFF
cdr3_nt: TGTGCCAGCAGCTTAGCAACACCGGGACAGGAGGAGCTGTTTTTT

j_call: TRBJ1-4
d_call: -
v_call: TRBV12-3/TRBV12-4
clone_size: many
cdr3_aa: CASQDISNEKLFF
cdr3_nt: TGTGCCAGCCAGGACATCTCTAATGAAAAACTGTTTTTT

j_call: TRBJ2-1
d_call: TRBD1
v_call: TRBV5-1
clone_size: many
cdr3_aa: CASSQGDSSYNEQFF
cdr3_nt: TGCGCCAGCAGCCAGGGGGACAGCTCCTACAATGAGCAGTTCTTC

j_call: TRBJ2-1
d_call: -
v_call: TRBV20-1
clone_size: -
cdr3_aa: CSAPGRLYNEQFF
cdr3_nt: TGCAGTGCGCCCGGTCGGCTCTACAATGAGCAGTTCTTC

j_call: TRBJ2-1
d_call: -
v_call: TRBV7-8
clone_size: few
cdr3_aa: CASIAGGGFNEQFF
cdr3_nt: TGTGCCAGCATCGCTGGAGGGGGCTTCAATGAGCAGTTCTTC

j_call: TRBJ1-2
d_call: TRBD1
v_call: TRBV15
clone_size: many
cdr3_aa: CATSMAGTGDF
cdr3_nt: TGTGCCACCAGCATGGCGGGGACAGGGGACTTC

j_call: TRBJ2-7
d_call: -
v_call: TRBV6-1
clone_size: many
cdr3_aa: CASSEQSVALYEQYF
cdr3_nt: TGTGCCAGCAGTGAACAAAGTGTCGCGCTCTACGAGCAGTACTTC

j_call: TRBJ1-5
d_call: TRBD1
v_call: TRBV9
clone_size: many
cdr3_aa: CASSVDSGTGGLPQHF
cdr3_nt: TGTGCCAGCAGCGTAGATTCCGGGACAGGGGGCCTGCCCCAGCATTTT

j_call: TRBJ1-5
d_call: -
v_call: TRBV6-1
clone_size: -
cdr3_aa: CASSDFGAGDNQPQHF
cdr3_nt: TGTGCCAGCAGTGATTTTGGGGCGGGGGACAATCAGCCCCAGCATTTT

j_call: TRBJ2-5
d_call: TRBD1
v_call: TRBV11-2
clone_size: many
cdr3_aa: CASSSPPGQAGTQYF
cdr3_nt: TGTGCCAGCAGCTCTCCTCCGGGACAGGCAGGGACCCAGTACTTC

j_call: TRBJ2-1
d_call: -
v_call: TRBV30
clone_size: -
cdr3_aa: CAWIGRVGNEQFF
cdr3_nt: TGTGCCTGGATAGGCAGGGTGGGCAATGAGCAGTTCTTC

j_call: TRBJ2-1
d_call: TRBD2
v_call: TRBV6-2/TRBV6-3
clone_size: few
cdr3_aa: CASKANLREGRYNEQFF
cdr3_nt: TGTGCCAGCAAGGCAAACTTGCGGGAGGGCCGGTATAATGAGCAGTTCTTC

j_call: TRBJ1-2
d_call: -
v_call: TRBV30
clone_size: -
cdr3_aa: CAWSDRDYGYTF
cdr3_nt: TGTGCCTGGAGTGACAGGGACTATGGCTACACCTTC

j_call: TRBJ2-5
d_call: -
v_call: TRBV28
clone_size: -
cdr3_aa: CASSSEVYQETQYF
cdr3_nt: TGTGCCAGCAGTTCGGAGGTGTACCAAGAGACCCAGTACTTC

j_call: TRBJ1-2
d_call: -
v_call: TRBV4-2
clone_size: -
cdr3_aa: CASSQSSRDTSNYGYTF
cdr3_nt: TGTGCCAGCAGCCAATCCTCCCGGGACACATCTAACTATGGCTACACCTTC

j_call: TRBJ2-7
d_call: TRBD2
v_call: TRBV28
clone_size: once
cdr3_aa: CASSFSGRGEQYF
cdr3_nt: TGTGCCAGCAGTTTTTCCGGGAGGGGCGAGCAGTACTTC

j_call: TRBJ2-7
d_call: -
v_call: TRBV4-1
clone_size: many
cdr3_aa: CASSQDAGFTYEQYF
cdr3_nt: TGCGCCAGCAGCCAAGATGCAGGTTTTACCTACGAGCAGTACTTC

j_call: TRBJ2-6
d_call: -
v_call: TRBV5-1
clone_size: many
cdr3_aa: CASSLVTAGANVLTF
cdr3_nt: TGCGCCAGCAGCTTGGTGACAGCCGGGGCCAACGTCCTGACTTTC

j_call: TRBJ1-5
d_call: -
v_call: TRBV20-1
clone_size: -
cdr3_aa: CSARFVADTQHF
cdr3_nt: TGCAGTGCTAGATTTGTTGCAGATACGCAGCATTTT

j_call: TRBJ2-1
d_call: TRBD2
v_call: TRBV2
clone_size: few
cdr3_aa: CATDTSGGAHEQFF
cdr3_nt: TGTGCCACCGATACTAGCGGGGGGGCCCATGAGCAGTTCTTC

j_call: TRBJ2-3
d_call: TRBD2
v_call: TRBV12-3/TRBV12-4
clone_size: few
cdr3_aa: CASRYSGGTDTQYF
cdr3_nt: TGTGCCAGCAGATATAGCGGGGGCACAGATACGCAGTATTTT

j_call: TRBJ2-7
d_call: TRBD2
v_call: TRBV20-1
clone_size: many
cdr3_aa: CSARGWIAGSYEQYF
cdr3_nt: TGCAGTGCCCGCGGTTGGATAGCGGGGTCCTACGAGCAGTACTTC

j_call: TRBJ2-1
d_call: -
v_call: TRBV20-1
clone_size: -
cdr3_aa: CSARETEAYNEQFF
cdr3_nt: TGCAGTGCTAGAGAAACAGAGGCTTACAATGAGCAGTTCTTC

j_call: TRBJ2-5
d_call: -
v_call: TRBV5-4
clone_size: few
cdr3_aa: CASSSVGRRETQYF
cdr3_nt: TGTGCCAGCAGCTCGGTCGGGCGCAGAGAGACCCAGTACTTC

j_call: TRBJ2-3
d_call: -
v_call: TRBV7-2
clone_size: many
cdr3_aa: CASSIRGPADTQYF
cdr3_nt: TGTGCCAGCAGCATCCGGGGGCCGGCAGATACGCAGTATTTT

j_call: TRBJ2-7
d_call: TRBD2
v_call: TRBV12-3/TRBV12-4
clone_size: many
cdr3_aa: CASTHGGGSGEQYF
cdr3_nt: TGTGCCAGCACCCACGGGGGGGGAAGCGGCGAGCAGTACTTC

j_call: TRBJ1-2
d_call: -
v_call: TRBV20-1
clone_size: -
cdr3_aa: CSAREETLNYGYTF
cdr3_nt: TGCAGTGCTAGAGAGGAGACCCTTAACTATGGCTACACCTTC

j_call: TRBJ2-7
d_call: -
v_call: TRBV11-1
clone_size: -
cdr3_aa: CASSLSPGDEQYF
cdr3_nt: TGTGCCAGCAGCTTGAGTCCGGGCGACGAGCAGTACTTC

j_call: TRBJ2-7
d_call: -
v_call: TRBV6-5
clone_size: -
cdr3_aa: CASSSKGQTFYEQYF
cdr3_nt: TGTGCCAGCAGTTCCAAAGGACAGACCTTCTACGAGCAGTACTTC

j_call: TRBJ2-2
d_call: TRBD2
v_call: TRBV7-6
clone_size: many
cdr3_aa: CASSLDTSGSWRAGELFF
cdr3_nt: TGTGCCAGCAGCTTAGACACTAGCGGGAGCTGGCGGGCCGGGGAGCTGTTTTTT

j_call: TRBJ2-2
d_call: -
v_call: TRBV28
clone_size: -
cdr3_aa: CASSLERFRELFF
cdr3_nt: TGTGCCAGCAGTTTGGAGCGGTTCAGGGAGCTGTTTTTT

j_call: TRBJ1-4
d_call: -
v_call: TRBV29-1
clone_size: many
cdr3_aa: CSVMGTTLGEKLFF
cdr3_nt: TGCAGCGTTATGGGCACAACGCTCGGGGAAAAACTGTTTTTT

j_call: TRBJ2-5
d_call: -
v_call: TRBV7-7
clone_size: few
cdr3_aa: CASSLTPQGSPATQYF
cdr3_nt: TGTGCTAGCAGCTTAACCCCCCAGGGGTCCCCTGCGACCCAGTACTTC

j_call: TRBJ1-1
d_call: -
v_call: TRBV5-4
clone_size: many
cdr3_aa: CASSLVRGVNTEAFF
cdr3_nt: TGTGCCAGCAGCTTGGTACGAGGGGTGAACACTGAAGCTTTCTTT

j_call: TRBJ2-5
d_call: TRBD2
v_call: TRBV20-1
clone_size: many
cdr3_aa: CSDRLAGGRETQYF
cdr3_nt: TGCAGTGACAGACTAGCGGGGGGGCGGGAGACCCAGTACTTC

j_call: TRBJ2-6
d_call: -
v_call: TRBV11-2
clone_size: many
cdr3_aa: CASSLNSPGANVLTF
cdr3_nt: TGTGCCAGCAGCTTAAACAGCCCTGGGGCCAACGTCCTGACTTTC

j_call: TRBJ1-1
d_call: -
v_call: TRBV28
clone_size: -
cdr3_aa: CASREGYTEAFF
cdr3_nt: TGTGCCAGCAGAGAGGGGTACACTGAAGCTTTCTTT

j_call: TRBJ2-1
d_call: TRBD2
v_call: TRBV18
clone_size: -
cdr3_aa: CASSPPLAGGSYNEQFF
cdr3_nt: TGTGCCAGCTCACCGCCTTTAGCGGGAGGGTCCTACAATGAGCAGTTCTTC

j_call: TRBJ2-1
d_call: TRBD2
v_call: TRBV10-3
clone_size: many
cdr3_aa: CAISESGLAGAAYYNEQFF
cdr3_nt: TGTGCCATCAGTGAGTCAGGGCTAGCGGGAGCCGCCTACTACAATGAGCAGTTCTTC

j_call: TRBJ1-1
d_call: TRBD1
v_call: TRBV29-1
clone_size: -
cdr3_aa: CSVPWGQEAFF
cdr3_nt: TGCAGCGTTCCCTGGGGACAGGAAGCTTTCTTT

j_call: TRBJ1-1
d_call: -
v_call: TRBV4-1
clone_size: many
cdr3_aa: CASSQATGTHQAFF
cdr3_nt: TGCGCCAGCAGCCAGGCAACAGGGACCCACCAGGCTTTCTTT

j_call: TRBJ2-7
d_call: -
v_call: TRBV5-1
clone_size: -
cdr3_aa: CASSLGLGSYEQYF
cdr3_nt: TGCGCCAGCAGCTTGGGCTTGGGCTCCTACGAGCAGTACTTC

j_call: TRBJ2-7
d_call: -
v_call: TRBV6-6
clone_size: many
cdr3_aa: CASSSVSYEQYF
cdr3_nt: TGTGCCAGCAGTTCGGTATCCTACGAGCAGTACTTC

j_call: TRBJ2-2
d_call: -
v_call: TRBV9
clone_size: few
cdr3_aa: CASSAGTSTWWTGELFF
cdr3_nt: TGTGCCAGCAGCGCCGGGACTTCAACGTGGTGGACCGGGGAGCTGTTTTTT